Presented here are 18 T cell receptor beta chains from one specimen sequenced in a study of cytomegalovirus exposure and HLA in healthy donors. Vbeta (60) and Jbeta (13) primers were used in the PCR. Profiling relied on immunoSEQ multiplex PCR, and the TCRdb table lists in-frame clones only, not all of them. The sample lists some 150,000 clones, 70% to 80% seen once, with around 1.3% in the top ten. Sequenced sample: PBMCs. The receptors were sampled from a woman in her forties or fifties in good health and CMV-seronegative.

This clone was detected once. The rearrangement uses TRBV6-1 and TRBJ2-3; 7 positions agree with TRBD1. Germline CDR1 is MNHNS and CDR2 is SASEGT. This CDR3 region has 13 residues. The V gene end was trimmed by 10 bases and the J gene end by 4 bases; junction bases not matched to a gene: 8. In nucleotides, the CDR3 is TGTGCCACTGAGACAGGGATGCCAGATACGCAGTATTTT. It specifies CATETGMPDTQYF.

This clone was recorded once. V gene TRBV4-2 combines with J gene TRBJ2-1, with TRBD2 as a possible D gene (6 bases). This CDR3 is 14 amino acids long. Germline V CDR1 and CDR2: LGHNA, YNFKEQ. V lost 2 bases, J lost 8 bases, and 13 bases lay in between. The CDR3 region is CASSQPSGVYEQFF. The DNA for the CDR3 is TGTGCCAGCAGCCAACCCTCGGGGGTCTATGAGCAGTTCTTC.

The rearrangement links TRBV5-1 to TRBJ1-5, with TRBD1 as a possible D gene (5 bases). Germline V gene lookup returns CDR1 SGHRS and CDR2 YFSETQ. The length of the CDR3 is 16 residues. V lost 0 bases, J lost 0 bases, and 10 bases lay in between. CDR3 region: CASSLGDSNSNQPQHF. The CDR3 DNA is TGCGCCAGCAGCTTGGGGGACTCGAATAGCAATCAGCCCCAGCATTTT.

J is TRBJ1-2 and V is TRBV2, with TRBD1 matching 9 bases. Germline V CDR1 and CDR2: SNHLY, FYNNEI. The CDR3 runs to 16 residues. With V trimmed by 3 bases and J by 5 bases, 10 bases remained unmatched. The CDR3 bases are TGTGCCAGCAGTGACGGGGCCGGGACAGGGTCGTATGGCTACACCTTC. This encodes CASSDGAGTGSYGYTF.

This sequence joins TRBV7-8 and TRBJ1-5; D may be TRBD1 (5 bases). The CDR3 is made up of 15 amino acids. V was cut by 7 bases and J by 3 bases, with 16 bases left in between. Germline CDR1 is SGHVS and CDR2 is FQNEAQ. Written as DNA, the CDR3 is TGTGCCAGCACCGCTCTAGGAGGGACCAATCAGCCCCAGCATTTT. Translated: CASTALGGTNQPQHF.

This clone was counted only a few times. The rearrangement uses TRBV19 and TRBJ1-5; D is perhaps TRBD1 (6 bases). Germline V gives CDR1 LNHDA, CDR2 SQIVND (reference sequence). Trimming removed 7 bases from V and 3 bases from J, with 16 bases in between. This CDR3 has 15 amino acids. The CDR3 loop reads CASTRTADSNQPQHF. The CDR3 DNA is TGTGCCAGTACGAGGACAGCCGACTCCAATCAGCCCCAGCATTTT.

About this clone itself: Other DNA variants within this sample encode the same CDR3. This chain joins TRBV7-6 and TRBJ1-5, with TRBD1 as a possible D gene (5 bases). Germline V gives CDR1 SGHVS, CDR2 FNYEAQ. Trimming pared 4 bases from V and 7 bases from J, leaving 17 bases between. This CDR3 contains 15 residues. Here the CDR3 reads CASSSDRGWGQPQHF. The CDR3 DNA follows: TGTGCCAGCAGCTCCGATAGGGGTTGGGGACAGCCCCAGCATTTT.

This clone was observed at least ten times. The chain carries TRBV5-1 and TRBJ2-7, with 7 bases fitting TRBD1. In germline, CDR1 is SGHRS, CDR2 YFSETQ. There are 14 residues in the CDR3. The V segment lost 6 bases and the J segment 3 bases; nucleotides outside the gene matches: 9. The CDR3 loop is CASTSAGGYYEQYF. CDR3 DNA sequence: TGCGCCAGCACATCGGCAGGGGGATACTACGAGCAGTACTTC.

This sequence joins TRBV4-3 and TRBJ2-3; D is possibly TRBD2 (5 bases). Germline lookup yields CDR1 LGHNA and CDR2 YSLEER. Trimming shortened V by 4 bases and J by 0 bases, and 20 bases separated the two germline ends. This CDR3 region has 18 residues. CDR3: CASSPIGPGGSSTDTQYF. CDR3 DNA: TGCGCCAGCAGCCCAATAGGCCCTGGAGGCAGTAGCACAGATACGCAGTATTTT.

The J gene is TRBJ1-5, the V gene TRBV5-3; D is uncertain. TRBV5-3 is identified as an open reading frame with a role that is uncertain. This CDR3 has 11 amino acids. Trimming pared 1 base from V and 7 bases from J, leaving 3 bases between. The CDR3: CARSLLQPQHF. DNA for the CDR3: TGTGCCAGAAGCTTGCTCCAGCCCCAGCATTTT.

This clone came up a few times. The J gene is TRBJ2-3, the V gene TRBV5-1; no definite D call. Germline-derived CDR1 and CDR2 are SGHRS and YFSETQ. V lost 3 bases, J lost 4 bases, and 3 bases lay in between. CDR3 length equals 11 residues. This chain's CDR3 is CASSSADTQYF. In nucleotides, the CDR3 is TGCGCCAGCAGCTCGGCAGATACGCAGTATTTT. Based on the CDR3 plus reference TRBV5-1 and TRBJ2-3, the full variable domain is KAGVTQTPRYLIKTRGQQVTLSCSPISGHRSVSWYQQTPGQGLQFLFEYFSETQRNKGNFPGRFSGRQFSNSRSEMNVSTLELGDSALYLCASSSADTQYFGPGTRLTVL.

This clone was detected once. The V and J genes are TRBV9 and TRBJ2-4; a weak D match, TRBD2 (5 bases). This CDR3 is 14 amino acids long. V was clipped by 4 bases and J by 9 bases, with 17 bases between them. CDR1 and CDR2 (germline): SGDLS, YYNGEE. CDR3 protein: CASSPVGGAGIQYF. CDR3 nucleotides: TGTGCCAGCAGCCCCGTGGGTGGCGCGGGCATTCAGTACTTC.

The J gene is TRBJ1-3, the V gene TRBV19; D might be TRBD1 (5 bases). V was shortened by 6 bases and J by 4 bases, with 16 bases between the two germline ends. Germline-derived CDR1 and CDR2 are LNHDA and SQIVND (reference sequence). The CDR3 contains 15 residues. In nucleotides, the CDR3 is TGTGCCAGTAGACGCGGCTTGACAGTGGGAAACACCATATATTTT. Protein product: CASRRGLTVGNTIYF. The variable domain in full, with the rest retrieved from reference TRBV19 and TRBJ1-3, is DGGITQSPKYLFRKEGQNVTLSCEQNLNHDAMYWYRQDPGQGLRLIYYSQIVNDFQKGDIAEGYSVSREKKESFPLTVTSAQKNPTAFYLCASRRGLTVGNTIYFGEGSWLTVV.

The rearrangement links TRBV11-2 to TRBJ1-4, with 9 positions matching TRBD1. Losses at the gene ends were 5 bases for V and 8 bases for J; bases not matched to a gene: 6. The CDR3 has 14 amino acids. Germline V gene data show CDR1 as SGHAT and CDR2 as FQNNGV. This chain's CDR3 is CASSQDRGGEKLFF. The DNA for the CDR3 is TGTGCCAGCAGCCAGGACAGGGGAGGGGAAAAACTGTTTTTT.

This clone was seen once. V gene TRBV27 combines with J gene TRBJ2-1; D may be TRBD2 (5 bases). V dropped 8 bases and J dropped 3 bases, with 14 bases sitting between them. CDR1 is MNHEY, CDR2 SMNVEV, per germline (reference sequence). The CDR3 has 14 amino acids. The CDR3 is CASVGSVHYNEQFF. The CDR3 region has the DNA TGTGCCAGCGTAGGGAGCGTGCACTACAATGAGCAGTTCTTC.

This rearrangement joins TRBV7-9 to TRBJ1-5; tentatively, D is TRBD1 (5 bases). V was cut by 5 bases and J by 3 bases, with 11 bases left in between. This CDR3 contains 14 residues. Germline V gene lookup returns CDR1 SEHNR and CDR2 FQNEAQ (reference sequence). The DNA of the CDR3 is TGTGCCAGCAGCCACGCAGGGAACAATCAGCCCCAGCATTTT. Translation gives CASSHAGNNQPQHF.

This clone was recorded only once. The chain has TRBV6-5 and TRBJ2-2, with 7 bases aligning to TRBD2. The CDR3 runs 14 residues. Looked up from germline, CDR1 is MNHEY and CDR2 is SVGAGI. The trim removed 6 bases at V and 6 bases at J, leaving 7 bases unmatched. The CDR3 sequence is CASSPPGRAGELFF. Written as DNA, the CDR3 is TGTGCCAGCAGCCCCCCAGGGAGGGCCGGGGAGCTGTTTTTT.

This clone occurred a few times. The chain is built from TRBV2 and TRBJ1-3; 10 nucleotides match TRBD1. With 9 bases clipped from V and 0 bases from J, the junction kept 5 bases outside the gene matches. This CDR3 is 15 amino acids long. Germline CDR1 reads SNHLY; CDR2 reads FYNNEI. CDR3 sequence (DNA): TGTGCCAGTGACAGGGGGCAAAGCTCTGGAAACACCATATATTTT. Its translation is CASDRGQSSGNTIYF.